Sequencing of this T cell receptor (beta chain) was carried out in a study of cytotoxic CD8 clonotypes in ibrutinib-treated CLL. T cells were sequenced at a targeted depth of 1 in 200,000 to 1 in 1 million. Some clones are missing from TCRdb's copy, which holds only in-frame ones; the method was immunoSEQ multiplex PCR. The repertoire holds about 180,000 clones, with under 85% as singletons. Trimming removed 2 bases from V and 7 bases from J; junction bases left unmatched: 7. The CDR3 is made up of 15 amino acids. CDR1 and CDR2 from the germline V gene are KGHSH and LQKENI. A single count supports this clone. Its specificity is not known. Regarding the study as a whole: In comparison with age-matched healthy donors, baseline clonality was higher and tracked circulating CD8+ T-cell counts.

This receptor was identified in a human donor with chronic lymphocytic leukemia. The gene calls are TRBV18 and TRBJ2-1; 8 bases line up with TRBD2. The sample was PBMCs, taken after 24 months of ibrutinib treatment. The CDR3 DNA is TGTGCCAGCTCACCAGGAGCGGGAGTTAATAATGAGCAGTTCTTC. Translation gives CASSPGAGVNNEQFF.